This T cell receptor beta chain derives from a study of blood T cell repertoires in COVID-19. Germline CDR1 reads ENHRY; CDR2 reads SYGVKD. The CDR3 extends over 14 amino acids. As processed by the authors: Reference gene primers were amplified, and this amplification served to estimate nucleated cell counts. Sequenced by immunoSEQ multiplex PCR; TCRdb stores in-frame clones only, minus some. V and J calls and clone size are copied from that table; D and trimming were computed from the DNA. The data show around 200,000 clones, approximately 90% seen once. The sequencing sample was made of peripheral blood. The chain joins TRBV10-3 to TRBJ2-3, with D possibly matching TRBD2 (6 bases). The clonotype was recovered from a young woman who had recovered from COVID-19. Written as DNA, the CDR3 is TGTGCAACCTCCTCTAGCGCGGCAACAGATACGCAGTATTTT. It specifies CATSSSAATDTQYF.